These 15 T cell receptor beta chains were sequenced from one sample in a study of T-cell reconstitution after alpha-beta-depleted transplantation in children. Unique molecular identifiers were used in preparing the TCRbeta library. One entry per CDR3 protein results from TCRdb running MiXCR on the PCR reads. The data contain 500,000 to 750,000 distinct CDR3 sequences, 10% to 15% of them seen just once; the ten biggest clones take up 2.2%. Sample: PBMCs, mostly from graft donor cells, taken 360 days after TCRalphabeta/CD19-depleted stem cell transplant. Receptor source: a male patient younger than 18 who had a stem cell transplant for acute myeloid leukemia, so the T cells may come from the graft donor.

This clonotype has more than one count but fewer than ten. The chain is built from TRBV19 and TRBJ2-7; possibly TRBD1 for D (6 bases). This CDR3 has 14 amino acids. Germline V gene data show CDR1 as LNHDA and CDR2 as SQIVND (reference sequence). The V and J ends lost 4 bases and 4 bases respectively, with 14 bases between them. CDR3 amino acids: CASSTDRNLYEQYF. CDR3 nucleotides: TGTGCCAGTAGTACCGACAGGAATCTATACGAGCAGTACTTC. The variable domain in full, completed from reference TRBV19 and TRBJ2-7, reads DGGITQSPKYLFRKEGQNVTLSCEQNLNHDAMYWYRQDPGQGLRLIYYSQIVNDFQKGDIAEGYSVSREKKESFPLTVTSAQKNPTAFYLCASSTDRNLYEQYFGPGTRLTVT.

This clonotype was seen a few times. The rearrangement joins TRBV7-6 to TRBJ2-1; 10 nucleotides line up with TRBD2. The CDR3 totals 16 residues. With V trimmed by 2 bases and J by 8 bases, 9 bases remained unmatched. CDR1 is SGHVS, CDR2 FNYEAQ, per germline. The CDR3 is CASSLRSGRGFYEQFF. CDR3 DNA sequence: TGTGCCAGCAGCTTACGAAGCGGGAGGGGGTTCTATGAGCAGTTCTTC.

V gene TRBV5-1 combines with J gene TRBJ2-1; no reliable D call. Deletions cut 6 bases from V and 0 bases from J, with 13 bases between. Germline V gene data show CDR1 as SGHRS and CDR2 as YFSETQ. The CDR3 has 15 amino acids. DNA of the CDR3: TGCGCCAGCAAAATGAGGCTGAGCTCCTACAATGAGCAGTTCTTC. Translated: CASKMRLSSYNEQFF.

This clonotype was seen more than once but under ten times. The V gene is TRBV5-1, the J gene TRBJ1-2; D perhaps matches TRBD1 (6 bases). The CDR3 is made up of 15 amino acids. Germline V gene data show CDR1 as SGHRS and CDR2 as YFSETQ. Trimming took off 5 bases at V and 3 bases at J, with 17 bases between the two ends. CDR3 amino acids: CASRSSLQGDYGYTF. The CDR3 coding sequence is TGCGCCAGCAGATCTTCCCTACAGGGAGACTATGGCTACACCTTC. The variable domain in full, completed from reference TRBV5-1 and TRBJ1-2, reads KAGVTQTPRYLIKTRGQQVTLSCSPISGHRSVSWYQQTPGQGLQFLFEYFSETQRNKGNFPGRFSGRQFSNSRSEMNVSTLELGDSALYLCASRSSLQGDYGYTFGSGTRLTVV.

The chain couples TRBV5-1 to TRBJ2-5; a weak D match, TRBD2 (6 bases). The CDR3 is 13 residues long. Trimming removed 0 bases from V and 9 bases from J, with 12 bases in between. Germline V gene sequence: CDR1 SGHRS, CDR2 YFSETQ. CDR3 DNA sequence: TGCGCCAGCAGCTTGGGCGCGTGGGAGGCCCAGTACTTC. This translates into CASSLGAWEAQYF.

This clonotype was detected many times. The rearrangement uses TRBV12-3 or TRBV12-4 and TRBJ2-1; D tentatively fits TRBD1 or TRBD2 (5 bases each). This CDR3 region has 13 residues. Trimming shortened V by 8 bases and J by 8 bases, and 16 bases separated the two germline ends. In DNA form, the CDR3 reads TGTGCCAGCGTAGAGCTGGGACCTCATGAGCAGTTCTTC. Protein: CASVELGPHEQFF.

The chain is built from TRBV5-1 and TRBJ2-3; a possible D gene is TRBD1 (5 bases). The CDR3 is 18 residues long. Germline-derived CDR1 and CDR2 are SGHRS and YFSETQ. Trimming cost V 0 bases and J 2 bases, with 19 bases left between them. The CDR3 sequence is CASSLAGIVGAITDTQYF. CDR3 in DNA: TGCGCCAGCAGCTTGGCAGGTATCGTAGGGGCAATCACAGATACGCAGTATTTT.

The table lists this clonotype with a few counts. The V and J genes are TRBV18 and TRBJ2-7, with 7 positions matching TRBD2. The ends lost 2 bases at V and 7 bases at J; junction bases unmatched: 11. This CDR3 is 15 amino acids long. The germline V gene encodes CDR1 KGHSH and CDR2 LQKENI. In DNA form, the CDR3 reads TGTGCCAGCTCACCAGATCCCGCGGGGGTCGGGGAGCAGTACTTC. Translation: CASSPDPAGVGEQYF.

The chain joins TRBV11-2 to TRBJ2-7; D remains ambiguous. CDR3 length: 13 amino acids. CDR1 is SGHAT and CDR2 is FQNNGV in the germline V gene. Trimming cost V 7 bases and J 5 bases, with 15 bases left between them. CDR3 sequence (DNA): TGTGCCAGCACACCCCCTAATGGGGACGAGCAGTACTTC. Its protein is CASTPPNGDEQYF.

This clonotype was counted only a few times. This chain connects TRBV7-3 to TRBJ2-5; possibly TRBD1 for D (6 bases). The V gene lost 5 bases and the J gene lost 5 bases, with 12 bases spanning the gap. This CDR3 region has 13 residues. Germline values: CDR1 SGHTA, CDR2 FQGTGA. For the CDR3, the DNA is TGTGCCAGCAGCGTTACAGGGACGGAGACCCAGTACTTC. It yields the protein CASSVTGTETQYF.

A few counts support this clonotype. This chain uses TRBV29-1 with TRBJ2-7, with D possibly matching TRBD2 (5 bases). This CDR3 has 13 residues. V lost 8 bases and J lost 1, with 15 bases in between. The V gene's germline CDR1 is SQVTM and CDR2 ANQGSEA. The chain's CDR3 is CSSWRMLSYEQYF. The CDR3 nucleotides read TGCAGCTCTTGGAGGATGCTATCCTACGAGCAGTACTTC.

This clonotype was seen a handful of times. The CDR3 here is CASRVTGINEQFF. In DNA form, the CDR3 reads TGTGCCAGCAGGGTAACAGGGATAAATGAGCAGTTCTTC. This chain links TRBV28 with TRBJ2-1; possible D gene TRBD1, 6 bases. The CDR3 contains 13 residues. CDR1 and CDR2 (germline): MDHEN, SYDVKM. V lost 6 bases to trimming and J lost 7 bases, with 13 bases between them. Looking up the rest from reference TRBV28 and TRBJ2-1 gives the full variable domain: DVKVTQSSRYLVKRTGEKVFLECVQDMDHENMFWYRQDPGLGLRLIYFSYDVKMKEKGDIPEGYSVSREKKERFSLILESASTNQTSMYLCASRVTGINEQFFGPGTRLTVL.

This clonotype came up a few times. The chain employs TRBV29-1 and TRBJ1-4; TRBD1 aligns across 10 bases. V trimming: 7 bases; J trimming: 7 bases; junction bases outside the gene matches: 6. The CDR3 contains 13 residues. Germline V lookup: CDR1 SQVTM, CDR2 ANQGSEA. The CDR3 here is CSARQGASEKLFF. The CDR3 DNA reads TGCAGCGCCAGACAGGGGGCGAGTGAAAAACTGTTTTTT.

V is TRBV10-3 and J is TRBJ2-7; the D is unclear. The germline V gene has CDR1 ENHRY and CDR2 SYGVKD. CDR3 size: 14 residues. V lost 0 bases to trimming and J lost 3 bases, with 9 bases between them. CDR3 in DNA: TGTGCCATCAGTGAGTCGAAGACATTCTACGAGCAGTACTTC. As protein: CAISESKTFYEQYF.

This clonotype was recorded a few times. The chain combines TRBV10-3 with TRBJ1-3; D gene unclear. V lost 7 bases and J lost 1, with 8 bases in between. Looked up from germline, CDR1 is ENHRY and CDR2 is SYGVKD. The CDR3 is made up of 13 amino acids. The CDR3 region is CAIKAASGNTIYF. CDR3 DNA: TGTGCCATCAAAGCGGCTTCTGGAAACACCATATATTTT.